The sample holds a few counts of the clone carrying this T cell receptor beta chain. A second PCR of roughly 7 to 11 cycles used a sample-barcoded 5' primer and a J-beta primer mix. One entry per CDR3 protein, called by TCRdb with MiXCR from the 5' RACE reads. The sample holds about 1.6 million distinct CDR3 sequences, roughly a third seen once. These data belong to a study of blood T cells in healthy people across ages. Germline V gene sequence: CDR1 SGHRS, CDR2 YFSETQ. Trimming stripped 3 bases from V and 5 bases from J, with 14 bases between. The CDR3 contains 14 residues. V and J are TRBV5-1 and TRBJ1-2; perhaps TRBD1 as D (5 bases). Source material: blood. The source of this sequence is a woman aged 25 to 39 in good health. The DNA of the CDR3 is TGCGCCAGCAGCTCCGCCGGGACTTCATATGGCTACACCTTC. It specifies CASSSAGTSYGYTF.